What follows are 31 T cell receptor beta chains derived from one specimen sequenced in a study of cytomegalovirus exposure and HLA in healthy donors. PCR employed 60 Vbeta and 13 Jbeta primers. Repertoires were generated with immunoSEQ multiplex PCR, while TCRdb's copy carries only in-frame clones and drops some. The data hold more than 50,000 clones, with over 60% observed a single time. The sequenced material came from PBMCs. These receptors originate from a man aged 45-65 years in good health and CMV-seropositive.

About this clone: This is likely a read error, given that the CDR3 carries no conserved phenylalanine or tryptophan at its end. This chain connects TRBV30 to TRBJ2-3; possible D gene TRBD2, 5 bases. V lost 4 bases and J lost 5, with 16 bases in between. CDR3 length: 14 amino acids. Germline CDR1 GTSNPN, CDR2 SVGIG (reference sequence). As DNA, the CDR3 is TGTGCCTGGAAAGAAGGGAGTGAGTTAGATACGCAGTATGTT. This sequence encodes CAWKEGSELDTQYV.

This clone turned up a few times. The chain carries TRBV28 and TRBJ1-5; D gene unclear. V gave up 7 bases and J gave up 15 bases, with 16 bases separating them. The CDR3 is 11 amino acids. CDR1 and CDR2 from the germline V gene are MDHEN and SYDVKM. CDR3 nucleotide sequence: TGTGCCAGCACGGCCCTCACGGAGATGCATTTT. This gives the protein CASTALTEMHF.

J is TRBJ1-1 and V is TRBV27; tentatively, D is TRBD1 (6 bases). Germline CDR1 MNHEY, CDR2 SMNVEV (reference sequence). Trimming shortened V by 3 bases and J by 4 bases, and 12 bases separated the two germline ends. This CDR3 region has 14 residues. The CDR3 loop reads CASSFRGWATEAFF. The CDR3 DNA sequence: TGTGCCAGCAGTTTCAGGGGTTGGGCCACTGAAGCTTTCTTT.

This clone came up once. At one boundary the junction diverges from the germline segment, which might be a read error. The chain uses TRBV28 and TRBJ2-3; no definite D call. CDR1 and CDR2 (germline): MDHEN, SYDVKM. The CDR3 runs 13 residues. The CDR3 protein is CASSLVSTNTQYF. CDR3 nucleotide sequence: TGTGCCAGCAGTTTAGTGTCCACAAATACGCAGTATTTT.

CDR3 protein: CASSQGLGQAGDEAFF. In nucleotides, the CDR3 is TGTGCCAGCAGCCAAGGCTTGGGACAGGCCGGGGATGAAGCTTTCTTT. The chain recombines TRBV14 with TRBJ1-1; 8 bases map to TRBD1. The CDR3 has 16 amino acids. Trimming cost V 1 base and J 7 bases; bases outside gene matches: 11. From germline, CDR1 is SGHDN and CDR2 FVKESK.

In DNA, the CDR3 is TGTGCCACCAGCAGAGAACGGTTGAAACTGTTTTTT. Translating it yields CATSRERLKLFF. This chain joins TRBV15 and TRBJ1-4; the D is unclear. The germline CDR1 and CDR2 sequences are LNHNV and YYDKDF (reference sequence). V shed 0 bases and J shed 11 bases, with 7 bases lying between them. This CDR3 is built from 12 residues.

Written as DNA, the CDR3 is TGTGCCAGCTCACAGCTGAACACTGAAGCTTTCTTT. It translates to CASSQLNTEAFF. V and J are TRBV18 and TRBJ1-1; D unclear. Germline CDR1 KGHSH, CDR2 LQKENI. The ends were cut back, 4 bases at V and 0 bases at J, with 3 bases in the middle. The CDR3 length is 12 residues.

This clone was observed a few times. V and J are TRBV7-9 and TRBJ2-7; D possibly corresponds to TRBD1 (6 bases). V was cut by 4 bases and J by 1 base, with 11 bases left in between. CDR1 and CDR2 (germline): SEHNR, FQNEAQ (reference sequence). This CDR3 region has 14 residues. The CDR3 nucleotides read TGTGCCAGCAGCTCAAACAGGGTGTCCTACGAGCAGTACTTC. Encoded protein: CASSSNRVSYEQYF.

This clone was counted between two and nine times. The chain links TRBV7-6 to TRBJ2-3, with 9 positions matching TRBD2. CDR3 length equals 16 residues. V gave up 0 bases and J gave up 4 bases; unmatched junction bases: 5. Germline V gene data show CDR1 as SGHVS and CDR2 as FNYEAQ. The CDR3 loop is CASSLAREGGPDTQYF. The CDR3 DNA sequence: TGTGCCAGCAGCTTAGCGCGGGAGGGAGGCCCAGATACGCAGTATTTT.

V and J are TRBV15 and TRBJ2-3; D unclear. The length of the CDR3 is 16 residues. The germline gives CDR1 LNHNV, CDR2 YYDKDF (reference sequence). The V end was cut by 0 bases, the J end by 1 base, with 11 bases between. The CDR3 reads CATSRDTGSGTDTQYF. CDR3 nucleotide sequence: TGTGCCACCAGCAGAGATACGGGTAGTGGCACAGATACGCAGTATTTT.

The chain joins TRBV11-2 to TRBJ1-2; D gene unclear. The germline gives CDR1 SGHAT, CDR2 FQNNGV. CDR3 size: 16 residues. V lost 5 bases and J 0 bases, leaving 16 bases between the germline ends. CDR3: CASSGPDRRANYGYTF. The CDR3 region has the DNA TGTGCCAGCAGCGGGCCCGACCGAAGAGCTAACTATGGCTACACCTTC.

The rearrangement uses TRBV7-6 and TRBJ1-2, with D hard to call. Trimming removed 5 bases at V and 6 bases at J, with 16 bases between. Germline CDR1 SGHVS, CDR2 FNYEAQ. CDR3 length: 14 residues. The CDR3 DNA sequence: TGTGCCAGCAGCCCCGGGGTATGGGCAGATGGCTACACCTTC. Amino acids: CASSPGVWADGYTF.

The chain uses TRBV5-1 and TRBJ2-5; TRBD2 aligns across 7 bases. The CDR3 sequence is 14 residues long. V lost 3 bases to trimming and J lost 1 base; unmatched junction nucleotides: 3. Germline CDR1 and CDR2: SGHRS and YFSETQ. The CDR3 bases are TGCGCCAGCAGCTCCGGGACTACCCAAGAGACCCAGTACTTC. Protein sequence: CASSSGTTQETQYF.

V usage is TRBV6-5 and J usage is TRBJ2-1, with 7 bases that match TRBD2. The V segment lost 5 bases and the J segment 3 bases; nucleotides outside the gene matches: 7. CDR1 MNHEY and CDR2 SVGAGI come from the germline V gene. The CDR3 loop spans 15 amino acids. The DNA of the CDR3 is TGTGCCAGCAGTGCCAAGCGGGGCTACTACAATGAGCAGTTCTTC. As protein: CASSAKRGYYNEQFF.

The chain combines TRBV7-9 with TRBJ1-5; no reliable D call. V was trimmed by 1 base and J by 7 bases, leaving 11 bases between them. Germline V gene sequence: CDR1 SEHNR, CDR2 FQNEAQ (reference sequence). CDR3 size: 14 residues. The CDR3 is CASSLGGSGQPQHF. The CDR3 nucleotides are TGTGCCAGCAGCTTAGGCGGCAGCGGGCAGCCCCAGCATTTT.

This clone was counted only a few times. This sequence joins TRBV28 and TRBJ1-5, with unresolved D. Trimming stripped 5 bases from V and 1 base from J, with 9 bases between. This CDR3 has 14 amino acids. Per the germline V gene, CDR1 is MDHEN and CDR2 is SYDVKM. As DNA, the CDR3 is TGTGCCAGCAGTCGGGAGGTGAGCAATCAGCCCCAGCATTTT. Encoded protein: CASSREVSNQPQHF.

The table lists this clone with a few counts. The V call is TRBV10-3, the J call TRBJ2-7; maybe TRBD1 (6 bases). In germline, CDR1 is ENHRY, CDR2 SYGVKD. Trimming took off 5 bases at V and 3 bases at J, with 11 bases between the two ends. The CDR3 extends over 13 amino acids. CDR3 coding DNA: TGTGCCATCAGTAAAGGACAGAGCTACGAGCAGTACTTC. Protein: CAISKGQSYEQYF.

V and J are TRBV7-9 and TRBJ2-1, with 7 bases aligning to TRBD1. CDR3 size: 16 residues. With 1 base clipped from V and 5 bases from J, the junction kept 8 bases outside the gene matches. Germline values: CDR1 SEHNR, CDR2 FQNEAQ (reference sequence). The CDR3 sequence is CASSLVRGTADNEQFF. The CDR3 DNA follows: TGTGCCAGCAGCTTAGTGAGGGGGACAGCCGACAATGAGCAGTTCTTC.

This rearrangement joins TRBV27 to TRBJ2-7; TRBD1 aligns across 8 bases. The V gene's germline CDR1 is MNHEY and CDR2 SMNVEV (reference sequence). The CDR3 consists of 15 residues. After removal of 4 bases from V and 4 bases from J, the junction contained 9 bases not matched to a gene. The CDR3: CASSSGRGLIYEQYF. The CDR3 DNA is TGTGCCAGCAGTTCGGGCAGGGGGCTAATTTACGAGCAGTACTTC.

The J gene is TRBJ1-1, the V gene TRBV27; D is undetermined. This CDR3 region has 14 residues. Germline V CDR1 and CDR2: MNHEY, SMNVEV (reference sequence). Trimming cost V 6 bases and J 0 bases, with 11 bases left between them. CDR3 protein: CASRKDKMNTEAFF. The CDR3 coding sequence is TGTGCCAGCAGGAAAGACAAGATGAACACTGAAGCTTTCTTT.

The chain joins TRBV14 to TRBJ2-7; a possible D gene is TRBD2 (5 bases). The CDR3 totals 15 residues. Between the trimmed V and J ends, which lost 0 bases and 5 bases, there was a span of 14 bases. Germline CDR1 is SGHDN and CDR2 is FVKESK. DNA for the CDR3: TGTGCCAGCAGCCAAGACCGCGGGCACGGGCACGAGCAGTACTTC. This codes for CASSQDRGHGHEQYF.

The sample holds one count of this clone. The rearrangement uses TRBV29-1 and TRBJ1-5; 7 bases line up with TRBD1. The CDR3 spans 14 residues. The ends lost 4 bases at V and 3 bases at J; junction bases unmatched: 6. Germline V gives CDR1 SQVTM, CDR2 ANQGSEA. Here the CDR3 reads CSVVYTGVNQPQHF. The CDR3 region has the DNA TGCAGCGTTGTGTACACAGGGGTCAATCAGCCCCAGCATTTT.

The V and J genes are TRBV4-3 and TRBJ2-3; D may be TRBD1 (5 bases). The CDR3 consists of 16 residues. Germline V gene data show CDR1 as LGHNA and CDR2 as YSLEER. Trimming stripped 0 bases from V and 5 bases from J, with 15 bases between. The CDR3 here is CASSQDQLTAGDTQYF. CDR3 sequence (DNA): TGCGCCAGCAGCCAAGATCAGTTGACAGCAGGAGATACGCAGTATTTT.

The chain employs TRBV7-6 and TRBJ1-2, with D possibly matching TRBD1 (5 bases). The V end was cut by 1 base, the J end by 0 bases, with 12 bases between. CDR3 length: 16 residues. Germline-derived CDR1 and CDR2 are SGHVS and FNYEAQ. The chain's CDR3 is CASSLGGGGTNYGYTF. The CDR3 DNA reads TGTGCCAGCAGCTTAGGGGGCGGGGGGACTAACTATGGCTACACCTTC. Filled out from reference TRBV7-6 and TRBJ1-2, the complete variable domain reads GAGVSQSPRYKVTKRGQDVALRCDPISGHVSLYWYRQALGQGPEFLTYFNYEAQQDKSGLPNDRFSAERPEGSISTLTIQRTEQRDSAMYRCASSLGGGGTNYGYTFGSGTRLTVV.

This chain connects TRBV10-2 to TRBJ2-2; the D gene is possibly TRBD2 (5 bases). Germline V gene lookup returns CDR1 WSHSY and CDR2 SAAADI. Between the trimmed V and J ends, which lost 2 bases and 6 bases, there was a span of 13 bases. The CDR3 spans 15 residues. Here the CDR3 DNA reads TGCGCCAGCAGTGAGGCGTCTACTAGTGCCGGGGAGCTGTTTTTT. It is translated as CASSEASTSAGELFF.

The V call is TRBV27, the J call TRBJ2-5, with a weak D call TRBD2 (6 bases). The V and J ends lost 11 bases and 5 bases respectively, with 21 bases between them. The germline CDR1 and CDR2 sequences are MNHEY and SMNVEV (reference sequence). The CDR3 loop spans 14 amino acids. This CDR3 is CAGTWRAREETQYF. CDR3 nucleotides: TGTGCCGGGACCTGGAGGGCCCGGGAGGAGACCCAGTACTTC.

This clone was detected once. V and J are TRBV14 and TRBJ2-1; TRBD1 agrees at 8 bases. This CDR3 is 16 amino acids long. With 0 bases clipped from V and 7 bases from J, the junction kept 8 bases outside the gene matches. Germline V gives CDR1 SGHDN, CDR2 FVKESK. The CDR3 region is CASSQDNRGWMNEQFF. CDR3 DNA: TGTGCCAGCAGCCAAGATAACAGGGGGTGGATGAATGAGCAGTTCTTC.

The chain recombines TRBV28 with TRBJ2-7; the match to TRBD1 covers 8 bases. Germline CDR1 and CDR2: MDHEN and SYDVKM. V was clipped by 5 bases and J by 1 base; unmatched bases: 7. This CDR3 is built from 15 residues. Here the CDR3 DNA reads TGTGCCAGCAGTAAGCGGACAGGGCTTTCCTACGAGCAGTACTTC. This codes for CASSKRTGLSYEQYF.

The rearrangement uses TRBV2 and TRBJ2-2; a possible D gene is TRBD2 (6 bases). This CDR3 is built from 15 residues. Per the germline V gene, CDR1 is SNHLY and CDR2 is FYNNEI. V lost 7 bases, J lost 0 bases, and 12 bases lay in between. CDR3 sequence reads: CASKAGLSNTGELFF. The CDR3 region has the DNA TGTGCCAGCAAGGCTGGACTATCGAACACCGGGGAGCTGTTTTTT.

V is TRBV27 and J is TRBJ2-1; possibly TRBD2 for D (6 bases). V was trimmed by 3 bases and J by 9 bases, leaving 9 bases between them. The CDR3 totals 12 residues. Germline loops: CDR1 MNHEY, CDR2 SMNVEV (reference sequence). This CDR3 is CASSFAGTEQFF. Written as DNA, the CDR3 is TGTGCCAGCAGTTTCGCGGGAACTGAGCAGTTCTTC.

The chain recombines TRBV28 with TRBJ1-5; TRBD1 matches 9 bases. Trimming cost V 3 bases and J 4 bases; bases outside gene matches: 7. Germline assignment: CDR1 MDHEN and CDR2 SYDVKM. CDR3 length: 16 amino acids. The CDR3 is CASSFMGQGLNQPQHF. The DNA of the CDR3 is TGTGCCAGCAGTTTTATGGGACAGGGCCTTAATCAGCCCCAGCATTTT.